This T cell receptor (beta chain) originates from a study of cytomegalovirus exposure and HLA in healthy donors. This CDR3 region has 16 residues. The germline gives CDR1 SGHRS, CDR2 YFSETQ. V lost 4 bases, J lost 5 bases, and 21 bases lay in between. The PCR employed 60 Vbeta primers together with 13 Jbeta primers. Clones were sequenced by immunoSEQ multiplex PCR, and TCRdb holds only the in-frame ones, with some missing. The data contain around 120,000 clones, approximately 70% of them singletons. The chain links TRBV5-1 to TRBJ2-5, with D possibly being TRBD2 (6 bases). The source material was PBMCs. This sequence originates from a woman in her fifties or sixties in good health and CMV-seropositive. The CDR3 nucleotides read TGCGCCAGCAGCCTGGCTGGGGGGAACGTTCGGGAGACCCAGTACTTC. This encodes CASSLAGGNVRETQYF.